This paragraph covers one TCR beta chain sequence. No antigen is known for it. With 60 Vbeta and 13 Jbeta primers, the PCR was carried out. The protocol was immunoSEQ multiplex PCR, while the TCRdb copy is restricted to in-frame clones and leaves out a portion. Among 200,000 or so clones, 75% to 80% were seen once, and the ten largest hold around 2%. This sample was included in a study of cytomegalovirus exposure and HLA in healthy donors. The CDR3 runs 16 residues. The V end lost 5 bases, the J end lost 2 bases, and 17 bases lay between the germline ends. The germline CDR1 and CDR2 sequences are LNHDA and SQIVND (reference sequence). Study-level findings and limits: Trimming of TCR beta V- and J-genes showed a link, identified in a later analysis, to a missense DCLRE1C variant. As a later analysis revealed, the rate of TCR association differed by HLA locus, with DRB1 most and HLA-C fewest.

This sequence joins TRBV19 and TRBJ2-3, with D tentatively TRBD2 (7 bases). Sequencing used PBMCs. The receptor was derived from a man aged 18 to 35 in good health and CMV-seronegative. The CDR3 DNA sequence: TGTGCCAGTAGTTTAAGAGGGGGGGGCATCACAGATACGCAGTATTTT. The encoded protein is CASSLRGGGITDTQYF.